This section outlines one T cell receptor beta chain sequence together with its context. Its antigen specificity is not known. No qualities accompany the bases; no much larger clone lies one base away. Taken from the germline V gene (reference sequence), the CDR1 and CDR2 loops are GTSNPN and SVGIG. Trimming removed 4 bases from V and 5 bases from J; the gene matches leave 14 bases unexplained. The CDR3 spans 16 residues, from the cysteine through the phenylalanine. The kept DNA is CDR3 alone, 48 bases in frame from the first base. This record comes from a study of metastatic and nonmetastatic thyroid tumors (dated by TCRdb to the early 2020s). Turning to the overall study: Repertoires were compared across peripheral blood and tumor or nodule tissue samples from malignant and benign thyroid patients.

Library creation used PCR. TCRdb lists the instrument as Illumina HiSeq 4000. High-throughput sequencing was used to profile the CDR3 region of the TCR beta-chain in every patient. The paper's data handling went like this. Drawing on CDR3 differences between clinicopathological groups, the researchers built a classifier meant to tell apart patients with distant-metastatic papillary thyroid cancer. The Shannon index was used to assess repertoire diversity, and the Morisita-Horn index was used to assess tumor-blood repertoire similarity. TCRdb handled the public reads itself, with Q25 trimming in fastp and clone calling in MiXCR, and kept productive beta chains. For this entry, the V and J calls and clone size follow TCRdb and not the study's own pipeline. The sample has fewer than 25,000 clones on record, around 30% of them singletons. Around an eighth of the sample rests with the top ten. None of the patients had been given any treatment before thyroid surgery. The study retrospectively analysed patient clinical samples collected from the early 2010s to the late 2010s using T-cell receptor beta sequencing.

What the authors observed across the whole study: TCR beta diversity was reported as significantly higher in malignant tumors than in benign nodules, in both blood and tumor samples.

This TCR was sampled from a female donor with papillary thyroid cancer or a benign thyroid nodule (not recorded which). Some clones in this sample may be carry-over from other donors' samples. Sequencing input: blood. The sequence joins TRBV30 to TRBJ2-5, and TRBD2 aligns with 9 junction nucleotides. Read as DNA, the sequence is TGTGCCTGGAAGCAAAACGGGCTAGCGGGAAGGGAGACCCAGTACTTC. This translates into CAWKQNGLAGRETQYF.